In this sample, the clone carrying this TCR beta chain turned up a few times. The antigen is unknown. V was shortened by 3 bases and J by 4 bases, with 10 bases between the two germline ends. The germline V gene has CDR1 LGHDT and CDR2 YNNKEL (reference sequence). The CDR3 spans 14 residues. This entry belongs to a study of T cells in Graves' hyperthyroidism and ophthalmopathy. From RNA transcripts, TCR beta CDR3 regions were amplified. First-round RT-PCR targeting the TCR CDR3 was performed with the HTBI primer set. Via MiXCR, TCRdb re-called the multiplex PCR reads, giving one row per CDR3 protein. The profile shows approximately 400,000 distinct CDR3 sequences, 25% of them singletons. Not enrolled were patients with uncontrolled infection, other autoimmune disease, pregnancy or lactation. Points from the study as a whole: Among thyroid clonotypes expanded above 0.001, most also appeared in blood.

The chain joins TRBV3-1 to TRBJ1-5, with D possibly TRBD1 on 5 matching bases. Sequenced input: blood. The receptor's source is a man aged 45-65 years with Graves' hyperthyroidism. This CDR3 reads CASSQGRANQPQHF. CDR3 DNA sequence: TGTGCCAGCAGCCAGGGACGGGCAAATCAGCCCCAGCATTTT.